This T cell receptor (beta chain) was retrieved from a study of CD8+ T cells in alopecia areata (dated by TCRdb to 2016 to 2018). Study-level background: The treated patients took part in an open-label pilot trial in which moderate-to-severe alopecia areata was treated with oral tofacitinib at 5 to 10 mg twice daily. Patients received tofacitinib for 6 to 18 months and were then followed off drug for 6 months to check for delayed response and recurrence. Disease severity in treated patients was measured with the SALT score, which quantifies the percentage of affected scalp surface area. High-throughput TCRbeta sequencing was used to examine T cell clonal expansion in alopecia areata in both the C3H/HeJ mouse model and human patients. In humans, TCRbeta sequencing was performed on scalp tissue and on sorted CD4+ and CD8+ peripheral blood T cells from healthy controls and from patients with patchy or totalis/universalis alopecia areata. Patients on tofacitinib were biopsied at baseline and after 4 and 24 weeks of treatment, and several of the patients also had a later scalp biopsy. Scalp clonality was compared among normal scalp (n=4), patchy alopecia areata scalp (n=8), and alopecia totalis/universalis scalp (n=8). The RNA source kit depended on sample type: the PAXgene miRNA kit for fixed scalp, the miRNeasy kit for PBMCs, and the RNeasy kit for mouse skin. TCRbeta CDR3 regions were amplified by immunoSEQ multiplex PCR with 35 Vbeta forward and 13 Jbeta reverse primers. Broad study findings and their caveats: TCR sequences shared between patients were less clear than in mice, possibly partly because of HLA diversity in the patient population. Lesional scalp, especially in alopecia totalis/universalis, showed higher clonality and more expanded CD8+ clones than normal scalp, suggesting antigenic drive. Many expanded lesional clones persisted in scalp and blood during tofacitinib treatment, which may partly explain relapse after stopping treatment. With tofacitinib, both scalp clonality and the number of expanded CD8+ clones among the top 100 scalp clones went down significantly. Scalp TCR repertoire analysis is complicated because resident alphabeta T cells in normal human skin are also sequenced, whereas mouse skin is dominated by gammadelta T cells. Because the treated cohort was small and had just a single nonresponder, larger studies are needed to establish links between baseline CD8+ expansion and response.

What this sample's time point label stands for: roughly 27 days on oral tofacitinib. Interpreted using the paper, the treatment or condition label stands for: oral pan-JAK inhibitor, 5-10 mg twice daily. Peripheral blood and lesional scalp punch biopsies were obtained from patients with alopecia areata. PBMCs were isolated by density centrifugation and stained for CD3, CD4 and CD8, after which CD4+ and CD8+ T cells were sorted on a FACSAria. Preparation of the library involved the immunoSEQ multiplex PCR assay. RNA was extracted from all samples and reverse transcribed into cDNA as template for TCR sequencing. SuperScript III was used to make first-strand cDNA, primed with a 2:1 mix of oligo-dT and random hexamers. A synthetic immune receptor repertoire was used to assess amplification bias, and residual bias was removed computationally. As for how the authors treated the data: Raw reads were preprocessed for error removal, and CDR3 was defined according to IMGT conventions as running from the conserved cysteine to phenylalanine. Clonality was calculated as 1 minus Shannon entropy normalized by log2 of the number of productive unique TCRs. Whether scalp clones were CD4 or CD8 was inferred by matching scalp TCRbeta sequences against CD4 and CD8 repertoires sorted from blood. TCRdb took this table from immuneACCESS and kept in-frame rearrangements with V and J called. Such tables lack part of the clones; where checked against another copy, unresolved V genes explain under half of the gap, and the rest is unexplained. Clone size and V and J calls were adopted from that table, with D and trimming inferred from the DNA. This sample holds approximately 42,000 clones; roughly 65% were observed only once. The top ten clonotypes cover 20% to 25% of the sample.

This clone has a handful of counts. No cognate antigen has been identified for it. The junction differs from germline at one of its ends, possibly a read error. CDR3 length: 14 amino acids, cysteine to phenylalanine. The entry retains the CDR3 DNA only, 42 bases that are in frame from base 1. The germline V gene (reference sequence) gives CDR1 as SGHKS and CDR2 as YYEKEE. The V and J segments used are TRBV5-5 and TRBJ2-7; TRBD2 is perhaps the D gene, given 6 matching bases. The sequenced sample was CD8+ T cells sorted from blood, obtained at week 4, from a patient treated with tofacitinib. This receptor was taken from a human donor with alopecia areata. CDR3 loop: CASSQVADSYEQYF. The DNA sequence is given as TGCGCCAGCAGCCAAGTAGCGGACTCCTACGAGCAGTACTTC.